Shown below are 27 T cell receptor beta chains from a single sample sequenced in a study of graft-versus-host responses after intestinal transplantation. The method was immunoSEQ multiplex PCR; TCRdb's version includes in-frame clones alone and lacks a portion of them. Among some 10,000 clones, roughly 27% were seen once, and the ten largest hold about 3.5%. The sample in question was alloreactive CD4+ T cells from a mixed lymphocyte reaction culture, obtained before intestinal transplant. Subset specified: CFSE-low proliferating T cells sorted from roughly six-day pre-transplant mixed lymphocyte reaction (GvH or HvG direction). These receptors all stem from a human patient who received an intestinal transplant.

The V call is TRBV19, the J call TRBJ1-5; maybe TRBD1 (5 bases). This CDR3 region has 15 residues. Germline V gene data show CDR1 as LNHDA and CDR2 as SQIVND (reference sequence). Between the trimmed V and J ends, which lost 6 bases and 0 bases, there was a span of 12 bases. CDR3 nucleotides: TGTGCCAGTAGCAGCGTGGGGGGTAGCAATCAGCCCCAGCATTTT. It specifies CASSSVGGSNQPQHF. The full variable domain, with the rest looked up from reference TRBV19 and TRBJ1-5, is DGGITQSPKYLFRKEGQNVTLSCEQNLNHDAMYWYRQDPGQGLRLIYYSQIVNDFQKGDIAEGYSVSREKKESFPLTVTSAQKNPTAFYLCASSSVGGSNQPQHFGDGTRLSIL.

This clone has just one count. The chain uses TRBV27 and TRBJ2-1, with D possibly TRBD2 on 6 matching bases. CDR1 is MNHEY and CDR2 is SMNVEV in the germline V gene (reference sequence). The CDR3 covers 14 residues. V lost 2 bases and J lost 4, with 9 bases in between. The CDR3 DNA reads as TGTGCCAGCAGTTTAGGGGGGATTTACAATGAGCAGTTCTTC. Protein sequence: CASSLGGIYNEQFF.

There are a few counts of this clone. The CDR3: CASSFSGDSLFYEQYF. In nucleotides, the CDR3 is TGTGCCAGCAGTTTCTCGGGAGACAGCCTTTTCTACGAGCAGTACTTC. The chain recombines TRBV27 with TRBJ2-7; D perhaps matches TRBD2 (6 bases). Germline values: CDR1 MNHEY, CDR2 SMNVEV (reference sequence). This CDR3 has 16 residues. The V and J ends lost 3 bases and 3 bases respectively, with 18 bases between them.

This chain links TRBV13 with TRBJ2-1; possibly TRBD1 or TRBD2 for D (6 bases each). The germline gives CDR1 PRHDT, CDR2 FYEKMQ (reference sequence). The CDR3 length is 17 residues. V was cut by 3 bases and J by 0 bases, with 15 bases left in between. The CDR3 DNA reads as TGTGCCAGCAGCTTTGGGGGGCTAGTCAGCTCCTACAATGAGCAGTTCTTC. Translated, it gives CASSFGGLVSSYNEQFF.

This clone was observed a handful of times. This chain links TRBV4-1 with TRBJ2-7; D not resolved. The CDR3 runs to 14 residues. Germline V gene lookup returns CDR1 MGHRA and CDR2 YSYEKL. Trimming stripped 1 base from V and 3 bases from J, with 10 bases between. The DNA of the CDR3 is TGCGCCAGCAGCCAAGGTAGGGTGGGCTACGAGCAGTACTTC. Its protein product is CASSQGRVGYEQYF.

Note on this clone: A read error may account for a junction end that differs from germline. The genes are TRBV7-7 and TRBJ2-3; the D gene could be TRBD1 or TRBD2 (5 bases each). The CDR3 extends over 13 amino acids. Germline V CDR1 and CDR2: SSHAT, FNYEAQ (reference sequence). CDR3 residues: CASSYGTQDTQYF. CDR3 coding DNA: TGTGCTAGCAGCTACGGGACCCAAGATACGCAGTATTTT.

This chain connects TRBV5-1 to TRBJ2-7, with 12 bases lining up with TRBD2. The CDR3 consists of 17 residues. Germline CDR1 and CDR2: SGHRS and YFSETQ. Trimming took 0 bases from V and 6 from J; bases not matched to a gene: 10. CDR3 sequence: CASSLALAGGPSSEQYF. DNA of the CDR3: TGCGCCAGCAGCTTGGCCCTAGCGGGAGGGCCGAGCTCCGAGCAGTACTTC.

This clone rates as medium-sized (0.01 to 0.1%). This chain uses TRBV30 with TRBJ1-2; D possibly corresponds to TRBD1 (5 bases). Trimming removed 2 bases from V and 6 bases from J, with 10 bases in between. CDR3 length: 12 residues. Per germline, CDR1 GTSNPN and CDR2 SVGIG (reference sequence). The CDR3 coding sequence is TGTGCCTGGAGTCCGGGGACCCATGGCTACACCTTC. It codes for CAWSPGTHGYTF.

V gene TRBV6-5 combines with J gene TRBJ1-1; D perhaps matches TRBD1 (5 bases). V shed 0 bases and J shed 3 bases, with 8 bases lying between them. The CDR3 is made up of 14 amino acids. Germline-derived CDR1 and CDR2 are MNHEY and SVGAGI. DNA of the CDR3: TGTGCCAGCAGTTACTCGACAGACTACACTGAAGCTTTCTTT. Protein: CASSYSTDYTEAFF.

This clone rates as medium-sized. This rearrangement joins TRBV9 to TRBJ2-7, with 13 bases matching TRBD2. CDR3 length equals 21 residues. V trimming: 6 bases; J trimming: 2 bases; junction bases outside the gene matches: 23. Germline CDR1 and CDR2: SGDLS and YYNGEE. This CDR3 is CASIPQGQGMGTSGDTYEQYF. CDR3 nucleotide sequence: TGTGCCAGCATCCCCCAGGGACAGGGGATGGGGACTAGCGGGGACACCTACGAGCAGTACTTC.

In its sample, this clone was seen once. The chain employs TRBV10-3 and TRBJ2-7, with 12 positions matching TRBD2. The V segment lost 7 bases and the J segment 6 bases; nucleotides outside the gene matches: 19. The germline V gene encodes CDR1 ENHRY and CDR2 SYGVKD. This CDR3 has 18 residues. The CDR3 reads CAIKANGLAGPRAGEQYF. Written as DNA, the CDR3 is TGTGCCATCAAAGCCAACGGACTAGCGGGACCGAGGGCCGGCGAGCAGTACTTC.

By frequency in the sample, this clone is medium-sized. This rearrangement joins TRBV7-9 to TRBJ2-5; tentatively, D is TRBD2 (5 bases). V lost 6 bases and J lost 5, with 16 bases in between. The CDR3 is 14 residues long. Germline lookup yields CDR1 SEHNR and CDR2 FQNEAQ (reference sequence). The CDR3 DNA sequence: TGTGCCAGCAGAAAATACGGCGGGCTGGAGACCCAGTACTTC. Protein product: CASRKYGGLETQYF.

There are a few counts of this clone. The chain couples TRBV4-1 to TRBJ1-5; tentatively, D is TRBD1 (5 bases). Trimming took 4 bases from V and 1 from J, leaving 11 bases between them. CDR1 is MGHRA and CDR2 is YSYEKL in the germline V gene. CDR3 length: 15 residues. The CDR3 protein is CASSPGKESNQPQHF. Written as DNA, the CDR3 is TGCGCCAGCAGCCCAGGGAAGGAGAGCAATCAGCCCCAGCATTTT.

This clone has a handful of counts. V and J are TRBV6-6 and TRBJ2-7, with D perhaps TRBD2 (6 bases). The ends were cut back, 5 bases at V and 1 base at J, with 15 bases in the middle. This CDR3 has 15 residues. Germline lookup yields CDR1 MNHNY and CDR2 SVGAGI (reference sequence). CDR3 amino acids: CASSPVPLASYEQYF. The CDR3 DNA is TGTGCCAGCAGTCCTGTCCCACTAGCATCCTACGAGCAGTACTTC.

The chain employs TRBV5-6 and TRBJ1-2, with 7 bases fitting TRBD1. The CDR3 is 14 residues long. Germline lookup yields CDR1 SGHDT and CDR2 YYEEEE. Losses at the gene ends were 6 bases for V and 4 bases for J; bases not matched to a gene: 9. The CDR3 DNA reads as TGTGCCAGCACCCAGGGACAGCCACCCTATGGCTACACCTTC. As protein: CASTQGQPPYGYTF. The whole variable domain, filled in from reference TRBV5-6 and TRBJ1-2, reads DAGVTQSPTHLIKTRGQQVTLRCSPKSGHDTVSWYQQALGQGPQFIFQYYEEEERQRGNFPDRFSGHQFPNYSSELNVNALLLGDSALYLCASTQGQPPYGYTFGSGTRLTVV.

This chain links TRBV5-1 with TRBJ2-7; TRBD1 matches 10 bases. V was pared by 2 bases and J by 3 bases, with 2 bases of the junction left unmatched. CDR3 length: 14 amino acids. Germline CDR1 and CDR2: SGHRS and YFSETQ. The chain's CDR3 is CASSLGQGGYEQYF. CDR3 DNA sequence: TGCGCCAGCAGCTTAGGACAGGGGGGCTACGAGCAGTACTTC. The whole variable domain, filled in from reference TRBV5-1 and TRBJ2-7, reads KAGVTQTPRYLIKTRGQQVTLSCSPISGHRSVSWYQQTPGQGLQFLFEYFSETQRNKGNFPGRFSGRQFSNSRSEMNVSTLELGDSALYLCASSLGQGGYEQYFGPGTRLTVT.

The chain employs TRBV7-9 and TRBJ1-2, with D possibly matching TRBD1 (5 bases). Trimming removed 3 bases at V and 0 bases at J, with 17 bases between. CDR3 length: 17 residues. Germline values: CDR1 SEHNR, CDR2 FQNEAQ (reference sequence). CDR3 in DNA: TGTGCCAGCAGCTTGCATACCCCCGGGGGGGCTAACTATGGCTACACCTTC. Protein product: CASSLHTPGGANYGYTF.

This clone was seen only once. This CDR3 reads CASSFWAGPQWNEQFF. The CDR3 nucleotides read TGTGCCAGCAGCTTTTGGGCGGGACCTCAGTGGAATGAGCAGTTCTTC. V and J are TRBV5-8 and TRBJ2-1, with TRBD2 as a possible D gene (6 bases). The CDR3 covers 16 residues. Trimming stripped 2 bases from V and 7 bases from J, with 19 bases between. CDR1 and CDR2 (germline): SGHTS, YDEGEE.

The chain employs TRBV27 and TRBJ1-5, with TRBD1 as a possible D gene (6 bases). The length of the CDR3 is 14 residues. Germline CDR1 reads MNHEY; CDR2 reads SMNVEV (reference sequence). V was cut by 5 bases and J by 5 bases, with 13 bases left in between. CDR3 residues: CASSTVRGHQPQHF. In DNA form, the CDR3 reads TGTGCCAGCAGTACCGTCCGGGGGCATCAGCCCCAGCATTTT.

This sequence joins TRBV6-5 and TRBJ1-3; TRBD1 is a possible D gene (5 bases). The CDR3 runs 14 residues. With 5 bases removed from V and 2 bases from J, the gap between germline ends came to 10 bases. Germline V gene sequence: CDR1 MNHEY, CDR2 SVGAGI. The CDR3 loop reads CASSELGPGNTIYF. CDR3 DNA: TGTGCCAGCAGTGAATTGGGACCTGGAAACACCATATATTTT.

This clone was counted between two and nine times. One base separates it from a far larger clone, so it is likely a read error. The chain carries TRBV6-1 and TRBJ2-7, with TRBD1 identical over 9 bases. V trimming: 3 bases; J trimming: 3 bases; junction bases outside the gene matches: 3. The length of the CDR3 is 14 residues. Germline V lookup: CDR1 MNHNS, CDR2 SASEGT. The CDR3 spells CASSESTGGYEQYF. The DNA for the CDR3 is TGTGCCAGCAGTGAGTCGACAGGGGGCTACGAGCAGTACTTC.

The gene calls are TRBV11-2 and TRBJ2-5, with TRBD2 as a possible D gene (6 bases). The germline V gene encodes CDR1 SGHAT and CDR2 FQNNGV. The V end was cut by 7 bases, the J end by 4 bases, with 19 bases between. There are 15 residues in the CDR3. CDR3 sequence reads: CASTFQGRQGETQYF. CDR3 DNA sequence: TGTGCCAGCACCTTTCAAGGGAGGCAGGGAGAGACCCAGTACTTC.

A few counts support this clone. At one of its ends the junction is not consistent with the germline gene, which may arise from a read error. Different DNA sequences within this sample yield the same CDR3. This CDR3 is CASSFVESTEAFF. CDR3 sequence (DNA): TGTGCCAGCAGTTTTGTTGAGAGCACTGAGGCTTTCTTT. The chain carries TRBV28 and TRBJ1-1; unclear D gene. The CDR3 is 13 amino acids. Germline CDR1 reads MDHEN; CDR2 reads SYDVKM. Full variable domain (rest looked up from reference TRBV28 and TRBJ1-1): DVKVTQSSRYLVKRTGEKVFLECVQDMDHENMFWYRQDPGLGLRLIYFSYDVKMKEKGDIPEGYSVSREKKERFSLILESASTNQTSMYLCASSFVESTEAFFGQGTRLTVV.

By share, this clone counts as medium-sized (0.01 to 0.1%). The rearrangement links TRBV10-1 to TRBJ2-3; D gene uncertain. Germline V gives CDR1 WNHNN, CDR2 SYGVQD (reference sequence). Trimming removed 0 bases at V and 3 bases at J, with 4 bases between. CDR3 size: 13 residues. CDR3 protein: CASSESTTDTQYF. As DNA, the CDR3 is TGCGCCAGCAGTGAGTCGACGACAGATACGCAGTATTTT.

This clone was found a few times. V gene TRBV30 combines with J gene TRBJ1-5; D call uncertain. Looked up from germline, CDR1 is GTSNPN and CDR2 is SVGIG (reference sequence). The V and J ends lost 5 bases and 7 bases respectively, with 27 bases between them. This CDR3 spans 17 amino acids. The CDR3 DNA reads as TGTGCCTGGCCCATCATTATTACTGGCGGGGTTGAGCAGCCCCAGCATTTT. Translating it yields CAWPIIITGGVEQPQHF.

This clone was counted between two and nine times. J is TRBJ2-1 and V is TRBV10-1, with 7 bases matching TRBD2. Germline V gene data show CDR1 as WNHNN and CDR2 as SYGVQD (reference sequence). The J segment lost 4 bases and the V segment lost 3 bases, leaving 6 bases of the junction unmatched. The CDR3 loop spans 15 amino acids. DNA of the CDR3: TGCGCCAGCAGTGATCTCCGGGAGGAATACAATGAGCAGTTCTTC. This translates into CASSDLREEYNEQFF.

V and J are TRBV2 and TRBJ2-1; 10 bases line up with TRBD2. There are 16 residues in the CDR3. Trimming cost V 6 bases and J 0 bases; bases outside gene matches: 5. In germline, CDR1 is SNHLY, CDR2 FYNNEI. CDR3 DNA: TGTGCCAGCAGGAGGGGACTAGCGCTCTCCTACAATGAGCAGTTCTTC. Translating it yields CASRRGLALSYNEQFF.